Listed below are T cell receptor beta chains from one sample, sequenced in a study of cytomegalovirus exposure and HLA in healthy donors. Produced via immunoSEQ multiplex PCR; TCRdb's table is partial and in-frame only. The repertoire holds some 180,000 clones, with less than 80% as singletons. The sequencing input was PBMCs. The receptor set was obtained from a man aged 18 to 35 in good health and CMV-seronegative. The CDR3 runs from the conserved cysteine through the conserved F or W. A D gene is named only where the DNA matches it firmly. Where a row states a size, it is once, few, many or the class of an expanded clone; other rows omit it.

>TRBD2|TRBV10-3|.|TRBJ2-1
TGTGCCATCAGTGATTCGGGGGGCTCCTACAATGAGCAGTTCTTC
CAISDSGGSYNEQFF
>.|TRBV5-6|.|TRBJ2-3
TGTGCCAGCAGCACTCTAGGAGCAGATACGCAGTATTTT
CASSTLGADTQYF
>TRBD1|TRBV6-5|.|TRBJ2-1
TGTGCCAGCAGTTACTCTCCCCCGGGCAGGGGGAATGAGCAGTTCTTC
CASSYSPPGRGNEQFF
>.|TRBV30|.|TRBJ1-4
TGTGCCTGGAGAGGGGGGGCGCCTAATGAAAAACTGTTTTTT
CAWRGGAPNEKLFF
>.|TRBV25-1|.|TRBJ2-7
TGTGCCAGCAGTGTAATCTACGAGCAGTACTTC
CASSVIYEQYF
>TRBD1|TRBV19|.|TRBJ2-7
TGTGCCACCTGCCCCGGGACAGGGGCCTACGAGCAGTACTTC
CATCPGTGAYEQYF
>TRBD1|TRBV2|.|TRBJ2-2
TGTGCCAGCAGTCACGGGACAGTGAACACCGGGGAGCTGTTTTTT
CASSHGTVNTGELFF
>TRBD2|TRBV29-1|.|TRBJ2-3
TGCAGCGGGTGCGACTTAGCGGGGGGGCCGGTAGATACGCAGTATTTT
CSGCDLAGGPVDTQYF
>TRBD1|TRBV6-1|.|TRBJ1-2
TGTGCCAGCAGTGGGCGGACAGGGAATGACTACACCTTC
CASSGRTGNDYTF
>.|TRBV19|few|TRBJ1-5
TGTGCCAGTAGTATTGGATGGCGTGGGAGGGAGGGCGGCAATCAGCCCCAGCATTTT
CASSIGWRGREGGNQPQHF
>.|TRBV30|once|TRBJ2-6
TGTGCCTGGAGTAGCGCGGGAGGGGCCAACGTCCTGACTTTC
CAWSSAGGANVLTF
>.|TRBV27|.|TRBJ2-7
TGTGCCAGCAGCCAGATCGCGGGGCGGGATGGGGAGCAGTACTTC
CASSQIAGRDGEQYF
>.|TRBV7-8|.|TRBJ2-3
TGTGCCAGCAGCGCCGACGGGCGGGGCACAGATACGCAGTATTTT
CASSADGRGTDTQYF
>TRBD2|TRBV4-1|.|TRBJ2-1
TGCGCCAGCAGCCAAGCTAGCGGGGGCCTCAATGAGCAGTTCTTC
CASSQASGGLNEQFF
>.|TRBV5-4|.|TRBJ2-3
TGTGCCAGCAATCAGGGCAACACAGATACGCAGTATTTT
CASNQGNTDTQYF
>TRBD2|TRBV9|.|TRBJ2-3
TGTGCCAGCAGCCCCCAAGCGGGAGGGCGGACAGATACGCAGTATTTT
CASSPQAGGRTDTQYF
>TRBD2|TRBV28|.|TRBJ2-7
TGTGCCAGCAGTTTAGAGCGGGGGACCTACGAGCAGTACTTC
CASSLERGTYEQYF
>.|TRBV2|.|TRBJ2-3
TGTGCCAGCAGTGACATGCGACTAGTGGGCGCAGATACGCAGTATTTT
CASSDMRLVGADTQYF
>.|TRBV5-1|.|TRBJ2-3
TGCGCCAGCAGCTGGGACCGAGACAGGACAGATACGCAGTATTTT
CASSWDRDRTDTQYF
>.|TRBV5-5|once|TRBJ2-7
TGTGCCAGCAGCTTGATACAGGTAACCTACGAGCAGTACTTC
CASSLIQVTYEQYF
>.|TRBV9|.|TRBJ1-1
TGTGCCAGCAGCGTAGGAACCACAGGCTTTCAAGCTTTCTTT
CASSVGTTGFQAFF
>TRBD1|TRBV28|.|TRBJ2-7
TGTGCCAGCATCAGGGACAGGGGCGGCGAGCAGTACTTC
CASIRDRGGEQYF
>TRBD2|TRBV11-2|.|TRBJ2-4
TGTGCCAGCAGCTTAGGCGGGGGGGGGAACATTCAGTACTTC
CASSLGGGGNIQYF
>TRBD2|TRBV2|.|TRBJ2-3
TGTGCCAGCAAAGAGTACCGGGGGGGGAGAGATACGCAGTATTTT
CASKEYRGGRDTQYF
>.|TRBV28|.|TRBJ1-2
TGTGCCAGCAGTTTCCCCCAAGAGGGCGGTGGCTACACCTTC
CASSFPQEGGGYTF
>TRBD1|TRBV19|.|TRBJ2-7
TGTGCCAGTAGTATCCCGGGACAGGGGCGTTACGAGCAGTACTTC
CASSIPGQGRYEQYF
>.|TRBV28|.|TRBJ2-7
TGTGCCAGCAGTCTACAGGGCTACGAGCAGTACTTC
CASSLQGYEQYF
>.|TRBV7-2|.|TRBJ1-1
TGTGCCAGCAGCCAGCAAAGGGGGGGAGGGGAGAAAGCTTTCTTT
CASSQQRGGGEKAFF
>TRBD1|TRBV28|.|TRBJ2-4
TGTGCCAGCAGGACAGGGTTAGCCAAAAACATTCAGTACTTC
CASRTGLAKNIQYF
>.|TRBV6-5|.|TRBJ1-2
TGTGCCAGCAGTCCACAGGGTACGGCCTATGGCTACACCTTC
CASSPQGTAYGYTF
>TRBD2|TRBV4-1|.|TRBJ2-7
TGCGCCAGCAGCCAAGCCAGCGGGAGCCACGAGCAGTACTTC
CASSQASGSHEQYF
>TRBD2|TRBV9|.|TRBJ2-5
TGTGCCAGCAGCGTAGGAGGTAGCGGGGGGGTTCTGTTACAGACCCAGTACTTC
CASSVGGSGGVLLQTQYF
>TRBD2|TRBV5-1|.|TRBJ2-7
TGCGCCAGCAGCTTGTACCCGGCAGCTAGCGGCTACGAGCAGTACTTC
CASSLYPAASGYEQYF
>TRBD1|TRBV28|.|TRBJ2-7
TGTGCCAGCATCCCGGACAGGAATACCTACGAGCAGTACTTC
CASIPDRNTYEQYF